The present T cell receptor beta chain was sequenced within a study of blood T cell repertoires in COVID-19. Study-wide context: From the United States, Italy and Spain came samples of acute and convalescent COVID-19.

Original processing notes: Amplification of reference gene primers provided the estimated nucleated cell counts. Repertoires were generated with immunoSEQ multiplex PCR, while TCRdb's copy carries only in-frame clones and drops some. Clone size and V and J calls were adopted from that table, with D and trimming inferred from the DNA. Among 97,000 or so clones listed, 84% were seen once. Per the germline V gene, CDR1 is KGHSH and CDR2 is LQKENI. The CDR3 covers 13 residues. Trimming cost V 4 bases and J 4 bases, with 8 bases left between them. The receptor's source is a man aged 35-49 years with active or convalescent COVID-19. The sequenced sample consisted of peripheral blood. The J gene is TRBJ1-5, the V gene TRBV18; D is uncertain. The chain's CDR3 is CASSRGLNQPQHF. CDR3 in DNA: TGTGCCAGCTCACGCGGGCTTAATCAGCCCCAGCATTTT.